This passage covers 10 T cell receptor beta chains from one sample sequenced in a study of blood T cell repertoires in COVID-19. The table came from immunoSEQ multiplex PCR; TCRdb's copy has only in-frame clones and leaves some out. The sample yields 80,000 to 95,000 clones, about 83% seen once. The sequencing input was peripheral blood. These TCRs come from a woman in her 70s with acute or convalescent COVID-19.

This clone was counted once. The V and J genes are TRBV4-1 and TRBJ2-3, with 7 positions matching TRBD2. The CDR3 runs to 14 residues. Germline lookup yields CDR1 MGHRA and CDR2 YSYEKL. V lost 3 bases, J lost 5 bases, and 5 bases stayed unmatched. CDR3 in amino acids: CASSQAGEGDTQYF. For the CDR3, the DNA is TGCGCCAGCAGCCAGGCGGGGGAGGGAGATACGCAGTATTTT.

V and J are TRBV28 and TRBJ1-2, with D unclear. Germline V lookup: CDR1 MDHEN, CDR2 SYDVKM. Trimming stripped 0 bases from V and 0 bases from J, with 5 bases between. The CDR3 is made up of 14 amino acids. Here the CDR3 reads CASSLWTTNYGYTF. The CDR3 bases are TGTGCCAGCAGTTTATGGACAACTAACTATGGCTACACCTTC.

CDR3 region: CASSDLAGVGTDTQYF. The DNA of the CDR3 is TGCGCCAGCAGTGACCTAGCGGGAGTCGGGACAGATACGCAGTATTTT. The chain joins TRBV10-2 to TRBJ2-3, with 10 bases matching TRBD2. The V gene's germline CDR1 is WSHSY and CDR2 SAAADI. This CDR3 comprises 16 residues. Losses at the gene ends were 3 bases for V and 3 bases for J; bases not matched to a gene: 6.

The rearrangement joins TRBV7-6 to TRBJ1-2; a weak D match, TRBD1 (6 bases). Trimming removed 5 bases at V and 1 base at J, with 14 bases between. CDR3 length: 15 residues. The germline V gene encodes CDR1 SGHVS and CDR2 FNYEAQ. The DNA of the CDR3 is TGTGCCAGCAGCGAACATGGACAGTTTAACTATGGCTACACCTTC. It specifies CASSEHGQFNYGYTF. The variable domain in full, with the rest retrieved from reference TRBV7-6 and TRBJ1-2, is GAGVSQSPRYKVTKRGQDVALRCDPISGHVSLYWYRQALGQGPEFLTYFNYEAQQDKSGLPNDRFSAERPEGSISTLTIQRTEQRDSAMYRCASSEHGQFNYGYTFGSGTRLTVV.

The genes are TRBV3-1 (or the pseudogene TRBV3-2) and TRBJ1-2, with D possibly matching TRBD1 (6 bases). Per the germline V gene, CDR1 is LGHDT and CDR2 is YNNKEL (reference sequence). The CDR3 consists of 12 residues. Trimming took off 4 bases at V and 10 bases at J, with 13 bases between the two ends. Written as DNA, the CDR3 is TGTGCCAGCAGCCGCCGGGACACGACCTACACCTTC. Amino acid sequence: CASSRRDTTYTF.

V usage is TRBV10-3 and J usage is TRBJ1-5, with a weak D call TRBD1 (6 bases). V was pared by 3 bases and J by 7 bases, with 13 bases between. Germline V gene lookup returns CDR1 ENHRY and CDR2 SYGVKD. The CDR3 consists of 14 residues. As DNA, the CDR3 is TGTGCCATCAGTGAATCGGCAGGGGAACAGCCCCAGCATTTT. As protein: CAISESAGEQPQHF.

The chain couples TRBV5-1 to TRBJ1-1; a weak D match, TRBD1 (5 bases). The V and J ends lost 2 bases and 5 bases respectively, with 13 bases between them. CDR1 is SGHRS, CDR2 YFSETQ, per germline. The length of the CDR3 is 14 residues. The DNA for the CDR3 is TGCGCCAGCAGCTTAAGCCAGGGTATGACTGAAGCTTTCTTT. This translates into CASSLSQGMTEAFF.

The rearrangement links TRBV6-4 to TRBJ2-1; D is ambiguous. V was clipped by 4 bases and J by 5 bases, with 12 bases between them. The CDR3 is 14 amino acids. Germline CDR1 is MRHNA and CDR2 is SNTAGT. The CDR3 nucleotides are TGTGCCAGCAGTGTTTCAACCAGCGACAATGAGCAGTTCTTC. Protein sequence: CASSVSTSDNEQFF.

This clone was found a few times. The V gene is TRBV2, the J gene TRBJ1-1, with a tentative D call TRBD1 (5 bases). V lost 4 bases, J lost 0 bases, and 9 bases lay in between. Germline-derived CDR1 and CDR2 are SNHLY and FYNNEI. This CDR3 spans 14 amino acids. The CDR3 nucleotides are TGTGCCAGCAGTGTGGGCAGGGTGAACACTGAAGCTTTCTTT. Amino acids: CASSVGRVNTEAFF.

The DNA of the CDR3 is TGTGCCAGCAGTAAACGGGAGAATGAGCAGTTCTTC. It codes for CASSKRENEQFF. The rearrangement links TRBV2 to TRBJ2-1; perhaps TRBD2 as D (6 bases). V was shortened by 5 bases and J by 7 bases, with 9 bases between the two germline ends. CDR3 length equals 12 residues. The germline CDR1 and CDR2 sequences are SNHLY and FYNNEI.